This T cell receptor (beta chain) was found in a study of shared clonotypes between healthy human individuals. V dropped 0 bases and J dropped 6; count of bases not matched to a gene: 10. From germline, CDR1 is LGHNA and CDR2 YNFKEQ. The length of the CDR3 is 16 residues. Authors' processing steps: As immunoSEQ supplied junction-only sequences (without quality scores), filtering differed. Profiling relied on immunoSEQ multiplex PCR, and the TCRdb table lists in-frame clones only, not all of them. That table gives V, J and clone size, and the DNA gave D and trimming. Found here are roughly 500,000 clones, around 96% of them singletons; the top ten hold 0.05% to 0.08%.

The clonotype originates from a woman under 40 in good health. The rearrangement links TRBV4-2 to TRBJ1-2; 7 bases fit TRBD1. What was sequenced was naive CD4+ T cells sorted from blood. Subset of the sample: CD45RA+ positively selected. The CDR3 bases are TGTGCCAGCAGCCAAGAAACAGGGGCTGTTTCTAATGGCTACACCTTC. Translated, it gives CASSQETGAVSNGYTF.